The text below deals with one TCR beta chain. The V and J ends lost 4 bases and 0 bases, in that order; junction bases with no gene match: 4. Per germline, CDR1 SGHRS and CDR2 YFSETQ. The CDR3 length is 15 residues. The data are from a study of blood T cell repertoires in COVID-19. Profiling relied on immunoSEQ multiplex PCR, and the TCRdb table lists in-frame clones only, not all of them. The sample records over 60,000 clones, roughly 81% being singletons. This clonotype was obtained from a human donor in a cohort sampled during active COVID-19. The rearrangement links TRBV5-1 to TRBJ1-3; TRBD1 matches at 7 bases. Sequenced: peripheral blood. The CDR3 is CASSLQGDSGNTIYF. The CDR3, as DNA: TGCGCCAGCAGCCTCCAGGGGGACTCTGGAAACACCATATATTTT.